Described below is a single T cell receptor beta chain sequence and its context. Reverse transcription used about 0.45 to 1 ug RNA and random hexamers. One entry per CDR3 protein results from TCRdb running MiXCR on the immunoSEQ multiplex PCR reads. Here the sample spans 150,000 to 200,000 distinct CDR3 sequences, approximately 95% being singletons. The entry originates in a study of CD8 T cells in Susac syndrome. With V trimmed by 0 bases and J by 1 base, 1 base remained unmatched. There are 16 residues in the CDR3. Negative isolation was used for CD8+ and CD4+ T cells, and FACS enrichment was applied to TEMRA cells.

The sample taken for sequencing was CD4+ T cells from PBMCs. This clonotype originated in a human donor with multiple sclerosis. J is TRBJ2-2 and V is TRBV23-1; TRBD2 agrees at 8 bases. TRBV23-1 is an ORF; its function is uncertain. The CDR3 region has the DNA TGCGCCAGCAGTCAATCGCTAGCGGGGAACACCGGGGAGCTGTTTTTT. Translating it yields CASSQSLAGNTGELFF.